This TCR beta chain was recorded in a study of neurological immune-mediated disorders. CDR1 is SGHTA, CDR2 FQGNSA, per germline. V lost 0 bases and J 4 bases, leaving 12 bases between the germline ends. The CDR3 extends over 15 amino acids. The team produced cDNA through 5'RACE using 10-nucleotide random UMIs. TCRdb re-derived calls from the 5' RACE reads in MiXCR, one entry per CDR3 protein. The sample has over 45,000 distinct CDR3 sequences; around 25% are singletons. This clonotype was seen at least ten times. The specimen was PBMCs. The rearrangement links TRBV7-2 to TRBJ1-2; maybe TRBD1 (5 bases). The clonotype originates from an older woman in good health. The CDR3 protein is CASSLAGAGTYGYTF. The CDR3 nucleotides read TGTGCCAGCAGCTTAGCTGGTGCAGGGACCTATGGCTACACCTTC.